This TCR beta chain was retrieved from a study of T-cell memory formation after mild COVID-19. This clonotype has only a few counts. Its antigen is unknown. After removal of 9 bases from V and 3 bases from J, the junction contained 7 bases not matched to a gene. CDR3 length: 13 amino acids. Germline V gene lookup returns CDR1 SNHLY and CDR2 FYNNEI. One entry per CDR3 protein results from TCRdb running MiXCR on the 5' RACE reads. The sample has hundreds of thousands of distinct CDR3 sequences, roughly 20% seen once. Notes on the study in general: The finding that pre-infection memory included some responding clones suggested that cross-reactive memory joined. Among CD4+ contracting clones, most were CM and EM, and CD8+ ones EMRA.

The source of this sequence is an adult woman who had mild COVID-19 (a few samples of this study predate the infection). Cell type and time point are not known. Sequencing was carried out using PBMCs or a T cell subset sorted from them (not recorded which). The chain joins TRBV2 to TRBJ2-7; 8 bases map to TRBD2. CDR3: CASTERGLYEQYF. The CDR3 DNA reads TGTGCCAGTACAGAGCGGGGGCTCTACGAGCAGTACTTC.